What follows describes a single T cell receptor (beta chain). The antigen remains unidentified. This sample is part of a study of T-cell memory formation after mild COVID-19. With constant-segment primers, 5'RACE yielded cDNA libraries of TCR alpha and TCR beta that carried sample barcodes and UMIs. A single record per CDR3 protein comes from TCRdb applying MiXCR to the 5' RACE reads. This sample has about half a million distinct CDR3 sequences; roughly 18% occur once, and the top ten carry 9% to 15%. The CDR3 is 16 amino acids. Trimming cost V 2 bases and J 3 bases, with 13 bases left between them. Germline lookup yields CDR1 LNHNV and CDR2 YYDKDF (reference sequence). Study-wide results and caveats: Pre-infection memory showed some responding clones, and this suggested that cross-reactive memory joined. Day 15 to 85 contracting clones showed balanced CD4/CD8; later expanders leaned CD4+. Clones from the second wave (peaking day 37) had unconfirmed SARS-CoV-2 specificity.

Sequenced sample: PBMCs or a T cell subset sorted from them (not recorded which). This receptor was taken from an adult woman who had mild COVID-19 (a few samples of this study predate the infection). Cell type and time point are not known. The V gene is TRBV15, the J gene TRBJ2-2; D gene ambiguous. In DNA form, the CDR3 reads TGTGCCACCAGCAGACAGCCTCGCTTCTACACCGGGGAGCTGTTTTTT. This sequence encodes CATSRQPRFYTGELFF. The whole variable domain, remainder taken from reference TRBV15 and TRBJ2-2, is DAMVIQNPRYQVTQFGKPVTLSCSQTLNHNVMYWYQQKSSQAPKLLFHYYDKDFNNEADTPDNFQSRRPNTSFCFLDIRSPGLGDTAMYLCATSRQPRFYTGELFFGEGSRLTVL.